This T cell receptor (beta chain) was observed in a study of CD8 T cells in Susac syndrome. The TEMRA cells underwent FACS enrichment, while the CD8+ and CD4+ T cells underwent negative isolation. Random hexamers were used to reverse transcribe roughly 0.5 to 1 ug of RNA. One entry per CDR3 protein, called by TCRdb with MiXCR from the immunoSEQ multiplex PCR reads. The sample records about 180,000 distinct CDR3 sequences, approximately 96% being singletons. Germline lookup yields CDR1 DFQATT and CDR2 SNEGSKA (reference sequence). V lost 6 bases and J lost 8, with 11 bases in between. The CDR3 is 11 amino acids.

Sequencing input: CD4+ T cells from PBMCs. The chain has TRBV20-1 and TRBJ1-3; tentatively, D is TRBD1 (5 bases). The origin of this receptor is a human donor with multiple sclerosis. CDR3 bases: TGCAGTGCAGACCAGGGTCACACCATATATTTT. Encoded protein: CSADQGHTIYF.